This TCR beta chain appears in the sequencing data of a study of CD8+ T cells in alopecia areata. Study-wide findings and caveats: Scalp sample data also include resident alphabeta T cells from normal skin.

Both CD4+ and CD8+ T cells were separated by sorting PBMCs. Regarding this clone: Its antigen remains unidentified.

Reverse transcription of extracted RNA yielded cDNA, which provided the sequencing template. The data were produced by immunoSEQ multiplex PCR, yet TCRdb's version contains in-frame clones alone and is incomplete. The profile shows about 110,000 clones, approximately 59% of them singletons. The CDR3 has 14 residues. Per germline, CDR1 PRHDT and CDR2 FYEKMQ (reference sequence). Trimming removed 0 bases from V and 2 bases from J, with 8 bases in between. The chain links TRBV13 to TRBJ2-7; the D gene is possibly TRBD1 (6 bases). The sequenced sample consisted of CD8+ T cells sorted from blood. The sequence derives from a human donor in good health. CDR3 region: CASSLGGQPYEQYF. Written as DNA, the CDR3 is TGTGCCAGCAGCTTAGGAGGACAGCCCTACGAGCAGTACTTC.